This T cell receptor beta chain appears in the sequencing data of a study of blood T cells in healthy people across ages. Study-level findings and limits: Donors of long life had a larger count of naive CD4+ cells and greater diversity than aged donors.

A J-beta primer mix and a sample-barcoded 5' primer were used in a second PCR of roughly 6 to 11 cycles. TCRdb used MiXCR to reprocess the 5' RACE reads, holding one entry per CDR3 protein. The table includes about 800,000 distinct CDR3 sequences, about three fifths detected once. V shed 3 bases, J shed 7 bases, and the junction held 16 bases outside the gene matches. There are 18 residues in the CDR3. Germline lookup yields CDR1 SGHTA and CDR2 FQGTGA. In regard to this clonotype: Its antigen is undetermined.

This receptor was taken from a man aged 30 to 39 in good health. This chain uses TRBV7-3 with TRBJ2-3, with TRBD2 matching 10 bases. The sequencing sample was made of blood. The DNA of the CDR3 is TGTGCCAGCAGCTTCCCTCTGACTAGCGGGCTCTGGGAGCATACGCAGTATTTT. Translation: CASSFPLTSGLWEHTQYF.